The clone carrying this TCR beta chain was found many times. The antigen remains undetermined. Germline loops: CDR1 SGHAT, CDR2 FQNNGV. The ends were cut back, 1 base at V and 6 bases at J, with 21 bases in the middle. CDR3 length: 18 residues. This specimen comes from a study of T cell repertoires in cytomegalovirus infection. Across the study: Public TCR beta signatures indicated both CMV infection and matching HLA type.

Study-level results: Within the response measured ex vivo, HLA-C-restricted CMV-specific TCR beta clonotypes were dominant. Frequencies of public TCR beta families were cumulated, and this identified carriers of CMV plus the relevant HLA.

TCRdb itself ran the reads through MiXCR, one entry per CDR3 protein. Among 250,000 to 350,000 distinct CDR3 sequences listed, around 25% were seen once. The receptor was isolated from a human donor in good health (CMV status not recorded). Some clones in this sample may be carry-over from other donors' samples. The material sequenced was PBMCs. The chain uses TRBV11-2 and TRBJ2-2; tentatively, D is TRBD2 (5 bases). The CDR3 DNA sequence: TGTGCCAGCAGCTTAGTTCTAGCTAGTCACTTACTCTCCGGGGAGCTGTTTTTT. This encodes CASSLVLASHLLSGELFF.